The T cell receptor (beta chain) under discussion was sequenced for a study of blood T cell repertoires in COVID-19. Per the authors' pipeline: Nucleated cell number was recorded as an estimate derived from reference gene primer amplification. Sequencing used immunoSEQ multiplex PCR; TCRdb keeps in-frame clones, though not all of them. That table is the source of V, J and clone size, and D and trimming were worked out from the DNA. The sample includes some 260,000 clones, roughly 84% seen only once; the top ten take under 3.5%. Germline CDR1 is SGHNT and CDR2 is YENEEA. V was trimmed by 4 bases and J by 8 bases, leaving 18 bases between them. The CDR3 loop spans 15 amino acids.

The J gene is TRBJ2-1, the V gene TRBV11-3; D may be TRBD2 (6 bases). The sequence was collected from a woman under 30 with acute or convalescent COVID-19. The sample was peripheral blood. CDR3 nucleotides: TGTGCCAGCAGCTCAGGCGGGGCCCGAGTCGATGAGCAGTTCTTC. Translation gives CASSSGGARVDEQFF.